A selection of T cell receptor beta chains follows, all from one sample in a study of CD8+CD57+ T cells in acquired aplastic anemia. TCRdb analysed the reads with MiXCR anew, one entry per CDR3 protein. The sample records around 180,000 distinct CDR3 sequences, approximately 60% being singletons. Sequencing was performed on sorted CD4+, CD8+, or CD8+CD57+ T cells (not recorded which) from PBMCs. Receptor source: a human donor in good health. Each CDR3 is given with its conserved first and last residue. A D gene is named only where the DNA matches it firmly. Size is omitted from some rows. Given values are once, few, many or a class for expanded clones.

d_call: .; clone_size: few; v_call: TRBV29-1; j_call: TRBJ1-1; cdr3_aa: CSVKTATNTEAFF; cdr3_nt: TGCAGCGTTAAGACCGCTACGAACACTGAAGCTTTCTTT
d_call: TRBD1; clone_size: .; v_call: TRBV7-6; j_call: TRBJ1-2; cdr3_aa: CASSSYPGGYSYGYTF; cdr3_nt: TGTGCCAGCAGCTCCTACCCAGGGGGTTATAGCTATGGCTACACCTTC
d_call: TRBD1; clone_size: .; v_call: TRBV20-1; j_call: TRBJ1-3; cdr3_aa: CSASDRGSGNTIYF; cdr3_nt: TGCAGTGCTAGCGACAGGGGATCTGGAAACACCATATATTTT
d_call: .; clone_size: .; v_call: TRBV2; j_call: TRBJ2-6; cdr3_aa: CASSEGWRSGANVLTF; cdr3_nt: TGTGCCAGCAGTGAAGGTTGGCGCTCTGGGGCCAACGTCCTGACTTTC
d_call: TRBD2; clone_size: .; v_call: TRBV6-6; j_call: TRBJ2-7; cdr3_aa: CASSEERLAQLYEQYF; cdr3_nt: TGTGCCAGCAGTGAAGAGAGACTAGCGCAGCTGTACGAGCAGTACTTC
d_call: .; clone_size: .; v_call: TRBV15; j_call: TRBJ1-6; cdr3_aa: CATSTGRLGSPLHF; cdr3_nt: TGTGCCACCAGCACCGGCCGATTAGGTTCACCCCTCCACTTT
d_call: .; clone_size: many; v_call: TRBV7-9; j_call: TRBJ2-5; cdr3_aa: CASSLNTVETQYF; cdr3_nt: TGTGCCAGCAGCTTGAATACGGTGGAGACCCAGTACTTC
d_call: .; clone_size: .; v_call: TRBV6-6; j_call: TRBJ2-3; cdr3_aa: CASARDRYF; cdr3_nt: TGTGCCAGCGCGAGGGACCGGTATTTT
d_call: .; clone_size: many; v_call: TRBV6-5; j_call: TRBJ1-1; cdr3_aa: CASSYSRTNTEAFF; cdr3_nt: TGTGCCAGCAGTTACTCGCGGACAAACACTGAAGCTTTCTTT
d_call: .; clone_size: .; v_call: TRBV5-1; j_call: TRBJ2-7; cdr3_aa: CASSPSGTYEQYF; cdr3_nt: TGCGCCAGCAGCCCCTCCGGGACCTACGAGCAGTACTTC
d_call: TRBD1; clone_size: few; v_call: TRBV6-2/TRBV6-3; j_call: TRBJ2-5; cdr3_aa: CASENQQGVQETQYF; cdr3_nt: TGTGCCAGTGAGAACCAACAGGGGGTACAAGAGACCCAGTACTTC
d_call: TRBD1; clone_size: few; v_call: TRBV25-1; j_call: TRBJ2-7; cdr3_aa: CASSGGNRGGYEQYF; cdr3_nt: TGTGCCAGCAGTGGGGGGAACAGGGGTGGGTACGAGCAGTACTTC
d_call: .; clone_size: few; v_call: TRBV7-6; j_call: TRBJ2-7; cdr3_aa: CASSHYTYEQYF; cdr3_nt: TGTGCCAGCAGCCATTACACATACGAGCAGTACTTC
d_call: .; clone_size: .; v_call: TRBV13; j_call: TRBJ1-2; cdr3_aa: CASSLTRSPFYGYTF; cdr3_nt: TGTGCCAGCAGCCTAACGCGGAGCCCCTTCTATGGCTACACCTTC
d_call: .; clone_size: .; v_call: TRBV12-3/TRBV12-4; j_call: TRBJ1-2; cdr3_aa: CASSFEGGYTF; cdr3_nt: TGTGCCAGCAGTTTTGAAGGCGGCTACACCTTC
d_call: TRBD1; clone_size: many; v_call: TRBV7-9; j_call: TRBJ2-3; cdr3_aa: CASSPSTGSTDTQYF; cdr3_nt: TGTGCCAGCAGCCCATCGACAGGGAGCACAGATACGCAGTATTTT
d_call: TRBD2; clone_size: .; v_call: TRBV7-3; j_call: TRBJ2-3; cdr3_aa: CASSPLLAGAGADTQYF; cdr3_nt: TGTGCCAGCAGCCCCTTACTAGCGGGAGCGGGGGCAGATACGCAGTATTTT
d_call: TRBD2; clone_size: few; v_call: TRBV20-1; j_call: TRBJ2-5; cdr3_aa: CSATDSGGAETQYF; cdr3_nt: TGCAGTGCTACTGATAGCGGGGGGGCCGAGACCCAGTACTTC
d_call: .; clone_size: .; v_call: TRBV6-2/TRBV6-3; j_call: TRBJ1-1; cdr3_aa: CASWGRAPFEAFF; cdr3_nt: TGTGCCAGCTGGGGCAGGGCTCCCTTTGAAGCTTTCTTT
d_call: .; clone_size: many; v_call: TRBV6-1; j_call: TRBJ2-3; cdr3_aa: CASLEGLTSTDTQYF; cdr3_nt: TGTGCCAGCCTCGAAGGGTTAACTAGCACAGATACGCAGTATTTT
d_call: TRBD1; clone_size: many; v_call: TRBV19; j_call: TRBJ2-1; cdr3_aa: CASRQGINEQFF; cdr3_nt: TGTGCCAGTCGACAGGGGATCAATGAGCAGTTCTTC
d_call: .; clone_size: .; v_call: TRBV7-9; j_call: TRBJ1-5; cdr3_aa: CASSLADGAAGSNQPQHF; cdr3_nt: TGTGCCAGCAGCTTAGCCGACGGGGCGGCTGGTAGCAATCAGCCCCAGCATTTT
d_call: TRBD2; clone_size: many; v_call: TRBV28; j_call: TRBJ2-7; cdr3_aa: CASSWTRRGEQYF; cdr3_nt: TGTGCCAGCAGCTGGACTAGGCGTGGAGAGCAGTACTTC
d_call: .; clone_size: .; v_call: TRBV19; j_call: TRBJ1-2; cdr3_aa: CAATAGYGHTF; cdr3_nt: TGTGCCGCGACAGCAGGCTATGGCCACACCTTC
d_call: TRBD1; clone_size: few; v_call: TRBV12-3/TRBV12-4; j_call: TRBJ2-4; cdr3_aa: CASSPTPDRATTGTENIQYF; cdr3_nt: TGTGCCAGCAGTCCCACCCCCGACAGGGCGACTACCGGCACGGAAAACATTCAGTACTTC
d_call: .; clone_size: many; v_call: TRBV5-8; j_call: TRBJ2-3; cdr3_aa: CASSLVGEGTDTQYF; cdr3_nt: TGTGCCAGCAGCTTGGTGGGGGAGGGCACAGATACGCAGTATTTT
d_call: .; clone_size: .; v_call: TRBV10-3; j_call: TRBJ1-5; cdr3_aa: CAISSQGPNQPQHF; cdr3_nt: TGTGCCATCAGTTCTCAGGGCCCCAATCAGCCCCAGCATTTT
d_call: .; clone_size: .; v_call: TRBV7-9; j_call: TRBJ1-6; cdr3_aa: CASSLVGRASITPLHF; cdr3_nt: TGTGCCAGCAGCTTAGTTGGCAGAGCATCGATTACACCCCTCCACTTT
d_call: .; clone_size: many; v_call: TRBV5-6; j_call: TRBJ2-2; cdr3_aa: CASSLLWGNTGELFF; cdr3_nt: TGTGCCAGCAGCTTGTTATGGGGGAACACCGGGGAGCTGTTTTTT
d_call: .; clone_size: few; v_call: TRBV24-1; j_call: TRBJ2-1; cdr3_aa: CATSEERNNEQFF; cdr3_nt: TGTGCCACCAGTGAGGAACGGAACAATGAGCAGTTCTTC
d_call: TRBD1; clone_size: .; v_call: TRBV24-1; j_call: TRBJ2-6; cdr3_aa: CATSAPQGSGANVLTF; cdr3_nt: TGTGCCACCAGTGCACCACAGGGGTCTGGGGCCAACGTCCTGACTTTC
d_call: TRBD1; clone_size: .; v_call: TRBV7-6; j_call: TRBJ1-4; cdr3_aa: CASSWTGPEKLFF; cdr3_nt: TGTGCCAGCAGTTGGACAGGCCCTGAAAAACTGTTTTTT
d_call: TRBD1; clone_size: many; v_call: TRBV5-1; j_call: TRBJ1-2; cdr3_aa: CASSPRTGGSNYGYTF; cdr3_nt: TGCGCCAGCAGCCCCCGGACAGGGGGTTCTAACTATGGCTACACCTTC
d_call: .; clone_size: .; v_call: TRBV7-3; j_call: TRBJ2-2; cdr3_aa: CASSLTSAGSHTGELFF; cdr3_nt: TGTGCCAGCAGCTTAACTTCCGCGGGGTCGCACACCGGGGAGCTGTTTTTT
d_call: .; clone_size: .; v_call: TRBV10-1; j_call: TRBJ1-5; cdr3_aa: CASSESWGSGNQPQHF; cdr3_nt: TGCGCCAGCAGTGAGTCTTGGGGGTCAGGGAATCAGCCCCAGCATTTT
d_call: .; clone_size: .; v_call: TRBV24-1; j_call: TRBJ2-3; cdr3_aa: CATSDLIPGHTQYF; cdr3_nt: TGTGCCACCAGTGATTTGATTCCGGGACACACGCAGTATTTT
d_call: .; clone_size: .; v_call: TRBV2; j_call: TRBJ2-6; cdr3_aa: CASSESPYRTPGANVLTF; cdr3_nt: TGTGCCAGCAGTGAATCCCCTTACAGGACCCCAGGGGCCAACGTCCTGACTTTC
d_call: TRBD1; clone_size: .; v_call: TRBV5-5; j_call: TRBJ2-7; cdr3_aa: CASSLDGQGPYEQYF; cdr3_nt: TGTGCCAGCAGCTTAGATGGACAGGGCCCATACGAGCAGTACTTC
d_call: .; clone_size: .; v_call: TRBV2; j_call: TRBJ1-5; cdr3_aa: CASSTQRSNQPQHF; cdr3_nt: TGTGCCAGCAGTACACAGAGGAGTAATCAGCCCCAGCATTTT
d_call: TRBD2; clone_size: many; v_call: TRBV20-1; j_call: TRBJ2-5; cdr3_aa: CSAPPAGGLQETQYF; cdr3_nt: TGCAGTGCCCCGCCGGCGGGAGGGTTGCAAGAGACCCAGTACTTC
d_call: .; clone_size: .; v_call: TRBV20-1; j_call: TRBJ2-5; cdr3_aa: CSARILGVGQETQYF; cdr3_nt: TGCAGTGCTAGAATCCTAGGGGTTGGACAAGAGACCCAGTACTTC
d_call: .; clone_size: .; v_call: TRBV13; j_call: TRBJ1-2; cdr3_aa: CASSSDGLTNYGYTF; cdr3_nt: TGTGCCAGCAGCTCAGACGGACTCACTAACTATGGCTACACCTTC
d_call: .; clone_size: few; v_call: TRBV10-3; j_call: TRBJ2-5; cdr3_aa: CAISESTPKTQYF; cdr3_nt: TGTGCCATCAGTGAGTCGACTCCGAAGACCCAGTACTTC
d_call: .; clone_size: .; v_call: TRBV5-4; j_call: TRBJ2-7; cdr3_aa: CASSLYGPYEQYF; cdr3_nt: TGTGCCAGCAGCTTGTACGGTCCCTACGAGCAGTACTTC
d_call: .; clone_size: .; v_call: TRBV9; j_call: TRBJ1-2; cdr3_aa: CASSLYSYGYTF; cdr3_nt: TGTGCCAGCAGCCTTTACAGCTATGGCTACACCTTC
d_call: TRBD1; clone_size: .; v_call: TRBV20-1; j_call: TRBJ1-6; cdr3_aa: CSASPDRVDSPLHF; cdr3_nt: TGCAGTGCTTCGCCAGACAGGGTAGATTCACCCCTCCACTTT
d_call: TRBD1; clone_size: .; v_call: TRBV7-3; j_call: TRBJ1-6; cdr3_aa: CASSLMSQGASPLHF; cdr3_nt: TGTGCCAGCAGCTTAATGTCCCAGGGGGCTTCACCCCTCCACTTT
d_call: .; clone_size: .; v_call: TRBV7-2; j_call: TRBJ1-2; cdr3_aa: CASSPDGYYGYTF; cdr3_nt: TGTGCCAGCAGCCCAGATGGATATTATGGCTACACCTTC
d_call: .; clone_size: many; v_call: TRBV27; j_call: TRBJ2-7; cdr3_aa: CASSLYGEQYF; cdr3_nt: TGTGCCAGCAGCCTATACGGCGAGCAGTACTTC
d_call: TRBD1; clone_size: once; v_call: TRBV7-7; j_call: TRBJ1-5; cdr3_aa: CASSPSRDREHLHQPQHF; cdr3_nt: TGTGCTAGCAGCCCGTCCCGGGACAGGGAGCATCTGCATCAGCCCCAGCATTTT
d_call: .; clone_size: few; v_call: TRBV7-2; j_call: TRBJ2-1; cdr3_aa: CASSVEGPLSNEQFF; cdr3_nt: TGTGCCAGCAGCGTTGAGGGGCCCCTAAGCAATGAGCAGTTCTTC
d_call: .; clone_size: .; v_call: TRBV7-9; j_call: TRBJ2-4; cdr3_aa: CASSLSHLAKNIQYF; cdr3_nt: TGTGCCAGCAGCTTGTCCCACCTAGCCAAAAACATTCAGTACTTC
d_call: TRBD1; clone_size: .; v_call: TRBV20-1; j_call: TRBJ1-5; cdr3_aa: CSATRRGQGNQPQHF; cdr3_nt: TGCAGTGCCACTCGTCGAGGACAGGGGAATCAGCCCCAGCATTTT